These T cell receptor gamma chains were read from a single sample in a study of gamma-delta T cells after stem cell transplantation. TCRdb processed the RT-PCR reads again with the CATT caller. The table lists 170 or so gamma-chain clones, over 9% of them singletons. The sample was gamma-delta T cells. These receptors all stem from a human donor. It is not recorded whose cells these are; they may come from a transplant donor. The CDR3 runs from the conserved cysteine through the conserved F or W. Fields, in order: V gene, J gene, clone size, CDR3 DNA, CDR3 protein. The size of a clone is reported for some rows only, either as once, few or many, or as a class for expanded clones.

v_call: TRGV4
j_call: TRGJ1/TRGJ2
clone_size: hyperexpanded
cdr3_nt: TGTGCCACCTGGATCCGGAATTATTATAAGAAACTCTTT
cdr3_aa: CATWIRNYYKKLF

v_call: TRGV9
j_call: TRGJP
clone_size: -
cdr3_nt: TGTGCCTTGTGGGCGATCCAAGAGTTGGGCAAAAAAATCAAGGTATTT
cdr3_aa: CALWAIQELGKKIKVF

v_call: TRGV9
j_call: TRGJP
clone_size: -
cdr3_nt: TGTGCCTTGTGGGTTTCGTTAGAAGAGTTGGGCAAAAAAATCAAGGTATTT
cdr3_aa: CALWVSLEELGKKIKVF

v_call: TRGV9
j_call: TRGJP
clone_size: -
cdr3_nt: TGTGCCTTGTGGGAGGCTACCCCAGAGTTGGGCAAAAAAATCAAGGTATTT
cdr3_aa: CALWEATPELGKKIKVF

v_call: TRGV9
j_call: TRGJP
clone_size: -
cdr3_nt: TGTGCCTTGTGGGAGGCTACCCCAGGGTTGGGCAAAAAAATCAAGGTATTT
cdr3_aa: CALWEATPGLGKKIKVF

v_call: TRGV9
j_call: TRGJ1/TRGJ2
clone_size: -
cdr3_nt: TGTGCCTTGTCTTATTATAAGAAACTCTTT
cdr3_aa: CALSYYKKLF

v_call: TRGV9
j_call: TRGJP
clone_size: -
cdr3_nt: TGTGCCTTGTGGGAGGTGCCTCAAGAATTGGGCAAAAAAATCAAGGTATTT
cdr3_aa: CALWEVPQELGKKIKVF

v_call: TRGV9
j_call: TRGJP
clone_size: few
cdr3_nt: TGTGCCTTGTGGGAGGGATACCAAGAGTTGGGCAAAAAAATCAAGGTATTT
cdr3_aa: CALWEGYQELGKKIKVF

v_call: TRGV9
j_call: TRGJP
clone_size: -
cdr3_nt: TGTGCCTTGTGGCCGAGGGGGTTGGGCAAAAAAATCAAGGTATTT
cdr3_aa: CALWPRGLGKKIKVF

v_call: TRGV9
j_call: TRGJP
clone_size: -
cdr3_nt: TGTGCCTTGTGGGAGGTGCAAGAGGGTTGGGAGTTGGGCAAAAAAATCAAGGTATTT
cdr3_aa: CALWEVQEGWELGKKIKVF

v_call: TRGV9
j_call: TRGJP
clone_size: -
cdr3_nt: TGTGCCTTGTGGGAGGTGCCTCAAGAGTTGGGCAAAAAAATCAAGGTATTT
cdr3_aa: CALWEVPQELGKKIKVF

v_call: TRGV2
j_call: TRGJ1/TRGJ2
clone_size: -
cdr3_nt: TGTGCCACCTGGGACGGATCATATTATTATAAGAAACTCTTT
cdr3_aa: CATWDGSYYYKKLF